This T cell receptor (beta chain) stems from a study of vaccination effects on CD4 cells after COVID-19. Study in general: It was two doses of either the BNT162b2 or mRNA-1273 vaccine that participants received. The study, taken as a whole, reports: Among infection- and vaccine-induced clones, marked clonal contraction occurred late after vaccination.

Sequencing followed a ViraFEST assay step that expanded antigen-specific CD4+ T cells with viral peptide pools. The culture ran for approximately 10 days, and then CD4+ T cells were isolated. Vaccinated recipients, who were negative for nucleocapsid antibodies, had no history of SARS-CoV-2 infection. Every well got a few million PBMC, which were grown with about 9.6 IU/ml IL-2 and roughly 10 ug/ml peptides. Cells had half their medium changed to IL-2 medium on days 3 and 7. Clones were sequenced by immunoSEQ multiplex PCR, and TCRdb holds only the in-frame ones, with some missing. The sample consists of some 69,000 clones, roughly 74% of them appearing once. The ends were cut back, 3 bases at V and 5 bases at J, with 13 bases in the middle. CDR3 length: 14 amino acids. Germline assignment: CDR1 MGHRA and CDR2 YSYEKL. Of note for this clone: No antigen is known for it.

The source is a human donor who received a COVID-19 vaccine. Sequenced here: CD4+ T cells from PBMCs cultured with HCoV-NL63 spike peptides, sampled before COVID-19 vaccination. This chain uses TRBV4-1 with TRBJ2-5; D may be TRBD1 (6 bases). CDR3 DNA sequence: TGCGCCAGCAGCCATCCTGGGGGCCGGGAGACCCAGTACTTC. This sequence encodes CASSHPGGRETQYF.